This paragraph covers one TCR beta chain sequence. Trimming removed 6 bases at V and 4 bases at J, with 13 bases between. Germline V gives CDR1 MNHEY, CDR2 SVGEGT. The CDR3 totals 14 residues. TCRdb's copy holds only in-frame clones and misses some; the assay was immunoSEQ multiplex PCR. Among about 400,000 clones, approximately 91% were seen once, and the ten largest hold roughly 1.9%. The record originates from a study of blood T cell repertoires in COVID-19. J is TRBJ1-3 and V is TRBV6-2 or TRBV6-3, with D maybe TRBD1 (5 bases). The receptor was derived from a woman in her 40s with acute COVID-19. The sample comprised PBMCs or T cells enriched from blood (not recorded which). The CDR3 nucleotides are TGTGCCAGCAGCTCGGCAGGGTTAGGAAACACCATATATTTT. Encoded protein: CASSSAGLGNTIYF.